These 27 T cell receptor beta chains share one sample of origin, sequenced in a study of blood T cell repertoires in COVID-19. This table comes from immunoSEQ multiplex PCR, and its TCRdb copy is limited to in-frame clones, with some not included. Altogether around 62,000 clones are present, approximately 90% being singletons, with the ten largest covering around 10%. Sequencing input: PBMCs or T cells enriched from blood (not recorded which). The receptors shown here come from a woman in her 40s who had recovered from COVID-19.

This rearrangement joins TRBV5-1 to TRBJ2-2; 9 nucleotides match TRBD2. V gave up 4 bases and J gave up 0 bases; unmatched junction bases: 4. Germline CDR1 SGHRS, CDR2 YFSETQ. CDR3 size: 16 residues. CDR3 loop: CASSRIAGANTGELFF. The DNA of the CDR3 is TGCGCCAGCAGCCGCATAGCGGGAGCGAACACCGGGGAGCTGTTTTTT.

The chain links TRBV7-2 to TRBJ2-1; TRBD2 matches 7 bases. Per the germline V gene, CDR1 is SGHTA and CDR2 is FQGNSA. V lost 0 bases to trimming and J lost 1 base; unmatched junction nucleotides: 6. The CDR3 covers 17 residues. The CDR3 region has the DNA TGTGCCAGCAGCTTAGCGCCGGGGGGAGGATCCTACAATGAGCAGTTCTTC. Encoded protein: CASSLAPGGGSYNEQFF.

The sample holds one count of this clone. V is TRBV13 and J is TRBJ1-4; TRBD1 aligns across 7 bases. This CDR3 has 15 residues. Germline V gene data show CDR1 as PRHDT and CDR2 as FYEKMQ (reference sequence). The ends lost 6 bases at V and 2 bases at J; junction bases unmatched: 6. The CDR3 protein is CASSFRGSTNEKLFF. Here the CDR3 DNA reads TGTGCCAGCAGTTTCAGGGGGTCGACTAATGAAAAACTGTTTTTT.

The genes are TRBV19 and TRBJ2-7; 7 bases are a match to TRBD1. CDR1 is LNHDA, CDR2 SQIVND, per germline (reference sequence). The CDR3 spans 14 residues. Trimming removed 5 bases from V and 0 bases from J; junction bases left unmatched: 4. As DNA, the CDR3 is TGTGCCAGTAGTGCCCGGGACAGCTCCTACGAGCAGTACTTC. Translated, it gives CASSARDSSYEQYF.

This chain uses TRBV6-1 with TRBJ2-1; 9 nucleotides agree with TRBD2. Germline V CDR1 and CDR2: MNHNS, SASEGT. Trimming at V came to 3 bases and at J to 2 bases, leaving 2 bases not matched to a gene. The CDR3 runs 15 residues. For the CDR3, the DNA is TGTGCCAGCAGTGACGGCGGGGGGGCCTACAATGAGCAGTTCTTC. Translation gives CASSDGGGAYNEQFF.

The gene calls are TRBV20-1 and TRBJ2-1; the D is unclear. The ends were cut back, 5 bases at V and 5 bases at J, with 4 bases in the middle. CDR3 length: 10 residues. Germline values: CDR1 DFQATT, CDR2 SNEGSKA (reference sequence). The CDR3 is CSAHHNEQFF. In nucleotides, the CDR3 is TGCAGTGCTCATCACAATGAGCAGTTCTTC.

The chain uses TRBV6-5 and TRBJ1-1; maybe TRBD1 (6 bases). Germline CDR1 is MNHEY and CDR2 is SVGAGI. V lost 0 bases to trimming and J lost 3 bases, with 14 bases between them. The CDR3 has 16 residues. The CDR3 loop reads CASSYSIQGRYTEAFF. The CDR3 bases are TGTGCCAGCAGTTACTCGATCCAGGGGCGGTACACTGAAGCTTTCTTT.

The J gene is TRBJ2-1, the V gene TRBV7-9; no clear D. There are 12 residues in the CDR3. From germline, CDR1 is SEHNR and CDR2 FQNEAQ (reference sequence). V lost 5 bases to trimming and J lost 8 bases, with 10 bases between them. CDR3 loop: CASSPEQDEQFF. The DNA of the CDR3 is TGTGCCAGCAGCCCCGAGCAGGATGAGCAGTTCTTC.

This chain connects TRBV10-1 to TRBJ2-7; the D gene is possibly TRBD2 (7 bases). Trimming shortened V by 4 bases and J by 6 bases, and 13 bases separated the two germline ends. CDR3 length: 13 residues. Germline V gives CDR1 WNHNN, CDR2 SYGVQD (reference sequence). Written as DNA, the CDR3 is TGCGCCAGCAGTGTTAAGGGGGGGAGCGAGCAGTACTTC. Translated, it gives CASSVKGGSEQYF.

This clone was detected once. The chain has TRBV18 and TRBJ2-7; 10 nucleotides agree with TRBD1. Germline V gives CDR1 KGHSH, CDR2 LQKENI. With 2 bases clipped from V and 5 bases from J, the junction kept 3 bases outside the gene matches. The CDR3 covers 14 residues. The CDR3 bases are TGTGCCAGCTCACCAGGACAGGGGGTCCACGAGCAGTACTTC. Encoded protein: CASSPGQGVHEQYF.

The chain carries TRBV27 and TRBJ2-7; D might be TRBD2 (5 bases). This CDR3 region has 12 residues. Trimming pared 5 bases from V and 4 bases from J, leaving 9 bases between. Germline V lookup: CDR1 MNHEY, CDR2 SMNVEV (reference sequence). This chain's CDR3 is CASSTGGYEQYF. The CDR3 nucleotides are TGTGCCAGCAGTACCGGCGGGTACGAGCAGTACTTC.

V usage is TRBV3-1 (or the pseudogene TRBV3-2) and J usage is TRBJ1-5; D is uncertain. Germline V lookup: CDR1 LGHDT, CDR2 YNNKEL (reference sequence). Trimming pared 2 bases from V and 7 bases from J, leaving 6 bases between. This CDR3 has 12 residues. For the CDR3, the DNA is TGTGCCAGCAGCCAATTGGGCCAGCCCCAGCATTTT. It encodes CASSQLGQPQHF.

The rearrangement uses TRBV3-1 (or the pseudogene TRBV3-2) and TRBJ2-7; 10 bases match TRBD2. With V trimmed by 0 bases and J by 4 bases, 6 bases remained unmatched. The CDR3 has 16 amino acids. The germline V gene has CDR1 LGHDT and CDR2 YNNKEL (reference sequence). CDR3 region: CASSQDSGGFIYEQYF. CDR3 coding DNA: TGTGCCAGCAGCCAAGATAGCGGGGGGTTTATTTACGAGCAGTACTTC.

The chain couples TRBV28 to TRBJ1-2, with 7 bases aligning to TRBD1. V was clipped by 5 bases and J by 2 bases; unmatched bases: 5. Germline V gene data show CDR1 as MDHEN and CDR2 as SYDVKM. This CDR3 is built from 14 residues. The CDR3 nucleotides read TGTGCCAGCAGTGAGACAGGGAGCAACTATGGCTACACCTTC. Protein: CASSETGSNYGYTF.

V is TRBV19 and J is TRBJ1-2; possibly TRBD1 for D (5 bases). This CDR3 contains 15 residues. Trimming stripped 0 bases from V and 4 bases from J, with 12 bases between. Germline CDR1 and CDR2: LNHDA and SQIVND (reference sequence). The CDR3 sequence is CASSIDWPGGYGYTF. The CDR3 DNA is TGTGCCAGTAGTATAGATTGGCCCGGGGGCTATGGCTACACCTTC.

This chain connects TRBV5-1 to TRBJ1-1; TRBD1 might be the D (5 bases). Germline V gene sequence: CDR1 SGHRS, CDR2 YFSETQ. CDR3 size: 13 residues. V was clipped by 6 bases and J by 4 bases, with 13 bases between them. The CDR3 coding sequence is TGCGCCAGCACCAGGGAGGGTGGCACTGAAGCTTTCTTT. Its protein product is CASTREGGTEAFF.

This clone was observed a handful of times. The chain is built from TRBV7-3 and TRBJ2-2; TRBD1 matches at 7 bases. This CDR3 has 17 residues. Germline V CDR1 and CDR2: SGHTA, FQGTGA. V gave up 5 bases and J gave up 2 bases; unmatched junction bases: 11. The CDR3, as DNA: TGTGCCAGCAGCGTTCACCCGGGACAGACTAACACCGGGGAGCTGTTTTTT. Translation gives CASSVHPGQTNTGELFF.

The CDR3 reads CASSVTGTGGGTEAFF. CDR3 nucleotides: TGTGCCAGTAGTGTAACCGGGACAGGGGGCGGCACTGAAGCTTTCTTT. This chain links TRBV19 with TRBJ1-1; the match to TRBD1 covers 12 bases. In germline, CDR1 is LNHDA, CDR2 SQIVND (reference sequence). CDR3 length equals 16 residues. V shed 5 bases and J 4 bases; nucleotides not matched to a gene: 8. Full variable domain (outside the CDR3, taken from reference TRBV19 and TRBJ1-1): DGGITQSPKYLFRKEGQNVTLSCEQNLNHDAMYWYRQDPGQGLRLIYYSQIVNDFQKGDIAEGYSVSREKKESFPLTVTSAQKNPTAFYLCASSVTGTGGGTEAFFGQGTRLTVV.

The gene calls are TRBV5-4 and TRBJ2-5; weak D call: TRBD2 (5 bases). V was trimmed by 0 bases and J by 3 bases, leaving 9 bases between them. The CDR3 has 14 amino acids. Germline V gene data show CDR1 as SGHNT and CDR2 as YYREEE (reference sequence). The CDR3 DNA sequence: TGTGCCAGCAGCTTGGCCTTGAGGGAAGAGACCCAGTACTTC. Translating it yields CASSLALREETQYF.

This sequence joins TRBV6-5 and TRBJ2-1; D possibly corresponds to TRBD2 (6 bases). In germline, CDR1 is MNHEY, CDR2 SVGAGI. The V and J ends lost 5 bases and 4 bases respectively, with 15 bases between them. There are 15 residues in the CDR3. The CDR3, as DNA: TGTGCCAGCAGTCCCGGGGTAGCGGCATACAATGAGCAGTTCTTC. Translated: CASSPGVAAYNEQFF.

This rearrangement joins TRBV11-2 to TRBJ2-3; 10 bases fit TRBD2. The CDR3 extends over 17 amino acids. Trimming cost V 4 bases and J 8 bases; bases outside gene matches: 15. Germline CDR1 is SGHAT and CDR2 is FQNNGV. The CDR3 coding sequence is TGTGCCAGCAGCTCCCCTTTAGTAGCGGGAGGCCCTCGTACGCAGTATTTT. Its protein is CASSSPLVAGGPRTQYF.

The chain joins TRBV7-9 to TRBJ1-1; D is unclear. The V end lost 5 bases, the J end lost 3 bases, and 16 bases lay between the germline ends. This CDR3 spans 15 amino acids. Germline-derived CDR1 and CDR2 are SEHNR and FQNEAQ (reference sequence). The CDR3 DNA follows: TGTGCCAGCAGCCCGAGCGGTGTCTCAGACACTGAAGCTTTCTTT. Residues: CASSPSGVSDTEAFF.

This sequence joins TRBV5-4 and TRBJ1-2, with D hard to call. Trimming took 0 bases from V and 3 from J, leaving 6 bases between them. Germline CDR1 SGHNT, CDR2 YYREEE (reference sequence). This CDR3 contains 13 residues. For the CDR3, the DNA is TGTGCCAGCAGCTTGGAGGAGTACTATGGCTACACCTTC. It translates to CASSLEEYYGYTF. Combining the CDR3 with reference TRBV5-4 and TRBJ1-2 gives the whole variable domain ETGVTQSPTHLIKTRGQQVTLRCSSQSGHNTVSWYQQALGQGPQFIFQYYREEENGRGNFPPRFSGLQFPNYSSELNVNALELDDSALYLCASSLEEYYGYTFGSGTRLTVV.

The chain combines TRBV6-5 with TRBJ1-1, with TRBD1 matching 8 bases. Germline CDR1 reads MNHEY; CDR2 reads SVGAGI. V was pared by 2 bases and J by 3 bases, with 8 bases of the junction left unmatched. The CDR3 has 16 residues. The CDR3 is CASSYHRTGLDTEAFF. The CDR3 DNA reads TGTGCCAGCAGTTACCACCGGACAGGGCTGGACACTGAAGCTTTCTTT.

The chain is built from TRBV12-5 and TRBJ2-1; perhaps TRBD2 as D (6 bases). Trimming shortened V by 3 bases and J by 7 bases, and 19 bases separated the two germline ends. This CDR3 contains 16 residues. Per the germline V gene, CDR1 is LGHNT and CDR2 is FRNRAP. The CDR3, as DNA: TGTGCTAGTGGTTTACGGCCCTGGGGCGGGGTGAATGAGCAGTTCTTC. Its protein is CASGLRPWGGVNEQFF.

The genes are TRBV10-3 and TRBJ2-1; TRBD1 matches 9 bases. V lost 2 bases and J lost 2; bases outside the gene matches: 1. The germline CDR1 and CDR2 sequences are ENHRY and SYGVKD. The CDR3 is made up of 15 amino acids. The CDR3 nucleotides are TGTGCCATCAGTGAGGGGGACAGGGCCTACAATGAGCAGTTCTTC. It translates to CAISEGDRAYNEQFF.

V usage is TRBV3-1 (or the pseudogene TRBV3-2) and J usage is TRBJ1-3; possible D gene TRBD1, 5 bases. This CDR3 is 15 amino acids long. Trimming cost V 1 base and J 2 bases, with 9 bases left between them. CDR1 is LGHDT and CDR2 is YNNKEL in the germline V gene (reference sequence). The CDR3 protein is CASSQVSRAGNTIYF. Written as DNA, the CDR3 is TGTGCCAGCAGCCAAGTTTCCAGGGCTGGAAACACCATATATTTT.